This TCR beta chain was identified in a study of cytomegalovirus exposure and HLA in healthy donors. This clone has only a few counts. PCR employed 60 Vbeta and 13 Jbeta primers. The repertoire was sequenced with immunoSEQ multiplex PCR; TCRdb's copy has only in-frame clones and lacks some. This table has a few hundred thousand clones, over 65% appearing once. V was cut by 1 base and J by 6 bases, with 13 bases left in between. Germline V gene lookup returns CDR1 SGHRS and CDR2 YFSETQ. This CDR3 contains 14 residues. The material sequenced was PBMCs. The chain links TRBV5-1 to TRBJ1-1, with a weak D call TRBD1 (5 bases). This clonotype was sampled from a woman aged 55 to 70 in good health and CMV-seropositive. CDR3 region: CASSLQGKGAEAFF. The CDR3 DNA reads as TGCGCCAGCAGCTTGCAGGGCAAAGGAGCTGAAGCTTTCTTT.